This T cell receptor beta chain was obtained from a study of cytomegalovirus exposure and HLA in healthy donors. Findings of the study overall: Altogether, around 160 TCR beta chains were recorded as cytomegalovirus-associated. A further, later analysis showed that HLA-associated TCR beta chains (compared with equally common others) were more clonally expanded.

Germline V gives CDR1 SEHNR, CDR2 FQNEAQ (reference sequence). CDR3 length equals 14 residues. The PCR used 60 Vbeta and 13 Jbeta primers. This table comes from immunoSEQ multiplex PCR, and its TCRdb copy is limited to in-frame clones, with some not included. The profile covers about 190,000 clones, with 81% appearing a single time and less than 4.5% taken by the ten largest. To note about this clone: Its antigen is not identified. Compared with germline, one end of the junction differs, possibly owing to a read error.

This clonotype originated in a man between 50 and 59 years old in good health and CMV-seronegative. The source material was PBMCs. The V call is TRBV7-9, the J call TRBJ2-6, with D perhaps matching TRBD2 (7 bases). As DNA, the CDR3 is TGTTCCAGCACCGGGGGGCTGGGGGCCAACGTCCTGACTTTC. Translation: CSSTGGLGANVLTF. The entire variable domain, with the rest obtained from reference TRBV7-9 and TRBJ2-6, is as follows: DTGVSQNPRHKITKRGQNVTFRCDPISEHNRLYWYRQTLGQGPEFLTYFQNEAQLEKSRLLSDRFSAERPKGSFSTLEIQRTEQGDSAMYLCSSTGGLGANVLTFGAGSRLTVL.